This entry lists 30 T cell receptor beta chains sequenced from one sample in a study of blood T cell dynamics during melanoma immunotherapy. The sample's time point: pre-treatment baseline. The repertoire was sequenced with immunoSEQ multiplex PCR; TCRdb's copy has only in-frame clones and lacks some. The table records 17,000 or so clones, approximately 83% of them present only once. This specimen consisted of blood, obtained from a patient treated with checkpoint blockade. The receptors come from a human donor with melanoma.

The genes are TRBV28 and TRBJ1-2, with unresolved D. The CDR3 is made up of 14 amino acids. Trimming removed 6 bases at V and 6 bases at J, with 17 bases between. Germline lookup yields CDR1 MDHEN and CDR2 SYDVKM. The chain's CDR3 is CASRLHQNLNGYTF. As DNA, the CDR3 is TGTGCCAGCAGATTACATCAAAACTTAAATGGCTACACCTTC.

This chain connects TRBV28 to TRBJ2-7, with TRBD1 matching over 8 bases. V gave up 6 bases and J gave up 4 bases; unmatched junction bases: 14. The CDR3 spans 16 residues. CDR1 MDHEN and CDR2 SYDVKM come from the germline V gene. The CDR3 DNA follows: TGTGCCAGCAGCTCCACCCGACAGGGGCCTTCATACGAGCAGTACTTC. This translates into CASSSTRQGPSYEQYF.

V and J are TRBV2 and TRBJ1-6, with TRBD1 as a possible D gene (6 bases). CDR1 SNHLY and CDR2 FYNNEI come from the germline V gene. CDR3 length: 13 amino acids. V dropped 7 bases and J dropped 6 bases, with 10 bases sitting between them. The CDR3 sequence is CASTQGFNSPLHF. CDR3 sequence (DNA): TGTGCCAGCACACAGGGTTTTAATTCACCCCTCCACTTT. The whole variable domain, filled in from reference TRBV2 and TRBJ1-6, reads EPEVTQTPSHQVTQMGQEVILRCVPISNHLYFYWYRQILGQKVEFLVSFYNNEISEKSEIFDDQFSVERPDGSNFTLKIRSTKLEDSAMYFCASTQGFNSPLHFGNGTRLTVT.

The chain couples TRBV29-1 to TRBJ2-6, with unresolved D. Germline loops: CDR1 SQVTM, CDR2 ANQGSEA. The CDR3 sequence is 19 residues long. V was trimmed by 4 bases and J by 0 bases, leaving 22 bases between them. For the CDR3, the DNA is TGCAGCGTTGGTCCCTCCCCACGGACGCCTCTCTCTGGGGCCAACGTCCTGACTTTC. It is translated as CSVGPSPRTPLSGANVLTF. The full variable domain, its missing parts supplied by reference TRBV29-1 and TRBJ2-6, is SAVISQKPSRDICQRGTSLTIQCQVDSQVTMMFWYRQQPGQSLTLIATANQGSEATYESGFVIDKFPISRPNLTFSTLTVSNMSPEDSSIYLCSVGPSPRTPLSGANVLTFGAGSRLTVL.

The chain employs TRBV19 and TRBJ1-2; TRBD1 agrees at 9 bases. The germline gives CDR1 LNHDA, CDR2 SQIVND (reference sequence). The CDR3 contains 13 residues. V lost 8 bases to trimming and J lost 0 bases; unmatched junction nucleotides: 1. CDR3 bases: TGTGCCAGTGGACAGGGGCCTAACTATGGCTACACCTTC. Translating gives CASGQGPNYGYTF.

This chain connects TRBV15 to TRBJ2-1; D is ambiguous. CDR1 is LNHNV, CDR2 YYDKDF, per germline (reference sequence). V was clipped by 1 base and J by 0 bases, with 10 bases between them. The CDR3 extends over 16 amino acids. CDR3 nucleotides: TGTGCCACCAGCAGAGCCCTGCCGAGCTCCTACAATGAGCAGTTCTTC. This codes for CATSRALPSSYNEQFF.

In its sample, this clone was seen a few times. The rearrangement joins TRBV4-2 to TRBJ1-1; D is unresolved. Between the trimmed V and J ends, which lost 0 bases and 4 bases, there was a span of 15 bases. The CDR3 is 16 residues long. Germline-derived CDR1 and CDR2 are LGHNA and YNFKEQ. The DNA of the CDR3 is TGTGCCAGCAGCCAAGATATCGCGGGCTGGGGCACTGAAGCTTTCTTT. As protein: CASSQDIAGWGTEAFF.

The J gene is TRBJ2-2, the V gene TRBV4-2; 10 nucleotides align to TRBD2. V trimming: 5 bases; J trimming: 4 bases; junction bases outside the gene matches: 13. The CDR3 extends over 18 amino acids. Germline loops: CDR1 LGHNA, CDR2 YNFKEQ. The CDR3 spells CASSLLPRGLAATGELFF. The CDR3 DNA is TGTGCCAGCAGCTTGCTCCCCCGAGGACTAGCGGCCACCGGGGAGCTGTTTTTT.

The chain employs TRBV29-1 and TRBJ2-3, with 9 bases identical to TRBD1. The CDR3 totals 16 residues. Germline CDR1 and CDR2: SQVTM and ANQGSEA. The V segment lost 4 bases and the J segment 3 bases; nucleotides outside the gene matches: 11. CDR3 nucleotide sequence: TGCAGCGTTGGGACCAGAAACAGGGGGCAGACAGATACGCAGTATTTT. It yields the protein CSVGTRNRGQTDTQYF.

The chain combines TRBV7-2 with TRBJ2-5; TRBD2 matches at 11 bases. In germline, CDR1 is SGHTA, CDR2 FQGNSA. This CDR3 has 16 residues. V was pared by 4 bases and J by 1 base, with 5 bases of the junction left unmatched. The DNA for the CDR3 is TGTGCCAGCAGCTCCACTAGCGGGAGAGGCCAAGAGACCCAGTACTTC. This codes for CASSSTSGRGQETQYF.

The CDR3 protein is CASSDPGDVQPQHF. The CDR3 DNA reads TGTGCCAGCAGCGATCCAGGGGATGTTCAGCCCCAGCATTTT. The V and J genes are TRBV7-8 and TRBJ1-5; possible D gene TRBD1, 6 bases. This CDR3 has 14 amino acids. Germline-derived CDR1 and CDR2 are SGHVS and FQNEAQ. V lost 5 bases to trimming and J lost 6 bases, with 14 bases between them.

The gene calls are TRBV15 and TRBJ2-2; a possible D gene is TRBD1 (6 bases). Germline assignment: CDR1 LNHNV and CDR2 YYDKDF (reference sequence). V was trimmed by 1 base and J by 3 bases, leaving 9 bases between them. The CDR3 sequence is 15 residues long. CDR3 in DNA: TGTGCCACCAGCAGAGTCAGGGGAGACACCGGGGAGCTGTTTTTT. Translating it yields CATSRVRGDTGELFF.

The V and J genes are TRBV5-4 and TRBJ2-7; 11 bases agree with TRBD2. This CDR3 has 14 residues. CDR1 and CDR2 (germline): SGHNT, YYREEE (reference sequence). J lost 4 bases, V lost 4 bases, and 4 bases had no gene match. The CDR3 loop reads CASSELAGEYEQYF. The CDR3 DNA sequence: TGTGCCAGCAGCGAACTAGCGGGAGAGTACGAGCAGTACTTC.

The chain uses TRBV5-1 and TRBJ2-1, with 9 bases that match TRBD2. The CDR3 is 16 amino acids. Germline CDR1 is SGHRS and CDR2 is YFSETQ. V lost 4 bases to trimming and J lost 0 bases; unmatched junction nucleotides: 5. The CDR3 DNA reads as TGCGCCAGCAGCAGGTTTAGCGGGAGCTCCTACAATGAGCAGTTCTTC. Residues: CASSRFSGSSYNEQFF.

The J gene is TRBJ2-7, the V gene TRBV27, with 9 bases that match TRBD1. This CDR3 comprises 15 residues. Germline CDR1 and CDR2: MNHEY and SMNVEV (reference sequence). V trimming: 2 bases; J trimming: 3 bases; junction bases outside the gene matches: 5. The CDR3 loop is CASSLGGTGNYEQYF. The CDR3 bases are TGTGCCAGCAGTTTAGGTGGGACAGGGAACTACGAGCAGTACTTC.

The chain couples TRBV20-1 to TRBJ2-1; unclear D gene. V lost 5 bases, J lost 4 bases, and 3 bases lay in between. CDR3 size: 10 residues. Germline CDR1 DFQATT, CDR2 SNEGSKA (reference sequence). CDR3 in DNA: TGCAGTGCTTGTTACAATGAGCAGTTCTTC. The encoded protein is CSACYNEQFF.

CDR3 residues: CASSSTRTRNNEQFF. The CDR3 bases are TGTGCCAGCAGTTCTACCCGCACTAGAAACAATGAGCAGTTCTTC. The chain carries TRBV28 and TRBJ2-1; a weak D match, TRBD2 (5 bases). The CDR3 totals 15 residues. Germline V CDR1 and CDR2: MDHEN, SYDVKM. The ends were cut back, 4 bases at V and 5 bases at J, with 15 bases in the middle.

In this sample, this clone turned up once. The chain uses TRBV9 and TRBJ1-2; D remains unclear. The V gene lost 1 base and the J gene lost 5 bases, with 15 bases spanning the gap. This CDR3 is built from 15 residues. Germline V gene sequence: CDR1 SGDLS, CDR2 YYNGEE. The CDR3 coding sequence is TGTGCCAGCAGCGTAAGGGCAAATAGAATGTATGGCTACACCTTC. This encodes CASSVRANRMYGYTF.

J is TRBJ1-6 and V is TRBV4-1; D not certain. The V gene's germline CDR1 is MGHRA and CDR2 YSYEKL. The CDR3 is 17 amino acids. Trimming left V 7 bases short and J 7 bases short, with 23 bases between. CDR3 sequence: CASNDPTKERRNSPLHF. The CDR3 coding sequence is TGCGCCAGCAACGACCCAACCAAAGAGAGAAGGAATTCACCCCTCCACTTT.

The chain recombines TRBV29-1 with TRBJ2-7; 10 nucleotides match TRBD2. Germline CDR1 reads SQVTM; CDR2 reads ANQGSEA. CDR3 length equals 13 residues. Losses at the gene ends were 6 bases for V and 3 bases for J; bases not matched to a gene: 5. The CDR3 region has the DNA TGCAGCGTAGAGCGGGAGGGAGGCTACGAGCAGTACTTC. It encodes CSVEREGGYEQYF.

The gene calls are TRBV15 and TRBJ2-2, with no clear D. Germline-derived CDR1 and CDR2 are LNHNV and YYDKDF (reference sequence). The CDR3 has 12 amino acids. V gave up 0 bases and J gave up 5 bases, with 1 base separating them. The CDR3 protein is CATSRDTGELFF. As DNA, the CDR3 is TGTGCCACCAGCAGAGATACCGGGGAGCTGTTTTTT.

This chain uses TRBV19 with TRBJ2-7; D is tentatively TRBD1 or TRBD2 (5 bases each). Between the trimmed V and J ends, which lost 5 bases and 7 bases, there was a span of 15 bases. This CDR3 region has 13 residues. The germline V gene encodes CDR1 LNHDA and CDR2 SQIVND (reference sequence). CDR3 sequence (DNA): TGTGCCAGTAGTTTTAGGGGTCCGGGGGAGCAGTACTTC. Amino acid sequence: CASSFRGPGEQYF.

V gene TRBV6-1 combines with J gene TRBJ2-7; possible D gene TRBD1, 5 bases. This CDR3 comprises 13 residues. V shed 6 bases and J shed 3 bases, with 12 bases lying between them. The germline V gene has CDR1 MNHNS and CDR2 SASEGT. The chain's CDR3 is CASRGPDNYEQYF. In nucleotides, the CDR3 is TGTGCCAGCAGGGGGCCGGACAACTACGAGCAGTACTTC.

The V gene is TRBV4-3, the J gene TRBJ2-1; D might be TRBD2 (6 bases). Germline assignment: CDR1 LGHNA and CDR2 YSLEER. The V end was cut by 4 bases, the J end by 0 bases, with 13 bases between. The CDR3 has 16 amino acids. The CDR3 loop reads CASSPSGGNSYNEQFF. DNA of the CDR3: TGCGCCAGCAGCCCAAGTGGCGGGAACTCCTACAATGAGCAGTTCTTC.

This clone was picked up a small number of times. V is TRBV5-1 and J is TRBJ2-7, with TRBD1 matching over 7 bases. CDR1 SGHRS and CDR2 YFSETQ come from the germline V gene. This CDR3 is 14 amino acids long. Germline trimming cut 4 bases from V and 3 bases from J; bases unmatched to any gene: 7. The CDR3 nucleotides read TGCGCCAGCAGCACCGGGACAGAGAGCTACGAGCAGTACTTC. Amino acids: CASSTGTESYEQYF.

This chain joins TRBV27 and TRBJ2-3; possible D gene TRBD2, 5 bases. This CDR3 has 15 residues. V lost 6 bases, J lost 0 bases, and 13 bases lay in between. Germline V lookup: CDR1 MNHEY, CDR2 SMNVEV (reference sequence). Here the CDR3 reads CASRRAVGSTDTQYF. The CDR3 region has the DNA TGTGCCAGCAGGCGAGCGGTGGGTAGCACAGATACGCAGTATTTT.

The V gene is TRBV7-2, the J gene TRBJ2-7; TRBD2 might be the D (5 bases). The germline V gene encodes CDR1 SGHTA and CDR2 FQGNSA. V lost 5 bases and J 5 bases, leaving 10 bases between the germline ends. This CDR3 is 12 amino acids long. The CDR3 is CASSATRDEQYF. The CDR3 region has the DNA TGTGCCAGCAGCGCTACTAGGGACGAGCAGTACTTC.

The chain links TRBV5-1 to TRBJ2-1; a weak D match, TRBD2 (5 bases). The CDR3 covers 18 residues. Germline loops: CDR1 SGHRS, CDR2 YFSETQ. Trimming shortened V by 4 bases and J by 0 bases, and 20 bases separated the two germline ends. This CDR3 is CASSAGWARRTSYNEQFF. The CDR3 bases are TGCGCCAGCAGCGCTGGCTGGGCCCGGAGGACCTCCTACAATGAGCAGTTCTTC.

The chain employs TRBV6-1 and TRBJ2-1; 8 bases align to TRBD2. The germline CDR1 and CDR2 sequences are MNHNS and SASEGT. Losses at the gene ends were 4 bases for V and 5 bases for J; bases not matched to a gene: 7. This CDR3 spans 15 amino acids. In DNA form, the CDR3 reads TGTGCCAGCAGTGCGTCGGGAGGGCCAAACAATGAGCAGTTCTTC. Encoded protein: CASSASGGPNNEQFF.

This chain connects TRBV6-1 to TRBJ2-1; D is uncertain. Germline V gene lookup returns CDR1 MNHNS and CDR2 SASEGT. Trimming shortened V by 4 bases and J by 6 bases, and 10 bases separated the two germline ends. The CDR3 is 13 amino acids. CDR3 residues: CASSALSFNEQFF. The CDR3, as DNA: TGTGCCAGCAGTGCTCTCAGCTTCAATGAGCAGTTCTTC.